The rows below give T cell receptor beta chains drawn from one sample of a study of blood T cell repertoires in COVID-19. Profiling relied on immunoSEQ multiplex PCR, and the TCRdb table lists in-frame clones only, not all of them. The sample shows around 220,000 clones, almost 90% of them seen only once. Sequencing was carried out using peripheral blood. These receptors all come from a man younger than 35 with active or convalescent COVID-19. Each CDR3 is given with its conserved first and last residue. The order of the fields is V gene, D gene, J gene, clone size, CDR3 protein, CDR3 DNA. D genes are given only for firm matches. Only part of the rows carry a size: once, few, many, or a class if the clone is expanded.

TRBV5-1	TRBD2	TRBJ2-3	once	CASSLDPGLAADTQYF	TGCGCCAGCAGCTTGGACCCGGGCCTAGCGGCAGATACGCAGTATTTT
TRBV19	-	TRBJ1-6	-	CASSIEGDLLHF	TGTGCCAGTAGTATTGAAGGGGATCTCCTCCACTTT
TRBV30	TRBD2	TRBJ2-5	once	CAWSVPSGIETQYF	TGTGCCTGGAGTGTACCTAGCGGCATCGAGACCCAGTACTTC
TRBV3-1/TRBV3-2	TRBD2	TRBJ2-3	few	CASSLTSGRSDTQYF	TGTGCCAGCAGCCTGACTAGCGGCCGATCGGATACGCAGTATTTT
TRBV3-1/TRBV3-2	TRBD2	TRBJ2-3	-	CASSQDRGGATDTQYF	TGTGCCAGCAGCCAAGATCGGGGGGGGGCCACAGATACGCAGTATTTT
TRBV25-1	-	TRBJ1-3	-	CASSEYELPRSGNTIYF	TGTGCCAGCAGTGAATATGAGTTACCGAGATCTGGAAACACCATATATTTT
TRBV7-3	-	TRBJ1-3	few	CASSLTWTSGNTIYF	TGTGCCAGCAGCTTAACGTGGACTTCTGGAAACACCATATATTTT
TRBV18	TRBD2	TRBJ2-1	-	CASSPGLVAGDKPFF	TGTGCCAGCTCCCCGGGTTTGGTAGCGGGAGACAAGCCGTTCTTC
TRBV18	-	TRBJ1-1	-	CASSPPSRANTEAFF	TGTGCCAGCTCACCACCGAGCAGGGCGAACACTGAAGCTTTCTTT
TRBV28	TRBD1	TRBJ1-6	once	CAAKTGGEVSPLHF	TGTGCCGCTAAGACAGGGGGCGAGGTCTCACCCCTCCACTTT
TRBV7-9	TRBD2	TRBJ2-2	-	CASSMGGLNTGELFF	TGTGCCAGCAGTATGGGGGGGTTAAACACCGGGGAGCTGTTTTTT
TRBV5-6	-	TRBJ2-7	-	CASSLTGGKQYF	TGTGCCAGCAGCTTGACGGGTGGCAAGCAGTACTTC
TRBV7-9	TRBD1	TRBJ1-4	few	CAATDRGQGTNEKLFF	TGTGCCGCAACGGACAGGGGGCAGGGAACTAATGAAAAACTGTTTTTT
TRBV19	-	TRBJ2-2	-	CASSPGVNTGELFF	TGTGCCAGTAGTCCCGGGGTGAACACCGGGGAGCTGTTTTTT
TRBV28	-	TRBJ1-5	once	CASSLGPNQPQHF	TGTGCCAGCAGTTTAGGCCCAAATCAGCCCCAGCATTTT
TRBV12-3/TRBV12-4	TRBD1	TRBJ2-3	-	CASGTGATDTQYF	TGTGCCAGCGGGACAGGGGCCACAGATACGCAGTATTTT
TRBV6-5	TRBD2	TRBJ2-7	-	CASTELAGGGEQYF	TGTGCCAGCACCGAATTAGCGGGAGGGGGCGAGCAGTACTTC
TRBV4-2	TRBD2	TRBJ2-7	-	CASSQSWREGNEQYF	TGTGCCAGCAGCCAATCATGGAGGGAGGGCAACGAGCAGTACTTC
TRBV29-1	-	TRBJ2-5	-	CSVAARQGETQYF	TGCAGCGTTGCCGCGAGGCAGGGGGAGACCCAGTACTTC
TRBV19	TRBD1	TRBJ1-2	-	CASSIPGTGNYGYTF	TGTGCCAGTAGTATTCCCGGGACAGGGAACTATGGCTACACCTTC
TRBV10-3	-	TRBJ2-2	-	CASGTTGELFF	TGTGCCAGCGGTACCACCGGGGAGCTGTTTTTT
TRBV15	TRBD2	TRBJ2-3	-	CATSGERDRLTDTQYF	TGTGCCACCAGCGGCGAGCGGGATCGTCTCACAGATACGCAGTATTTT
TRBV6-1	-	TRBJ2-7	-	CASSEASGFEQYF	TGTGCCAGCAGTGAAGCTTCGGGATTTGAGCAGTACTTC
TRBV12-3/TRBV12-4	TRBD2	TRBJ2-1	-	CASSFGGRAEQFF	TGTGCCAGCAGTTTCGGCGGGAGAGCGGAGCAGTTCTTC
TRBV12-3/TRBV12-4	TRBD1	TRBJ1-1	-	CASSEDRATEAFF	TGTGCCAGCAGTGAGGACAGGGCCACTGAAGCTTTCTTT
TRBV18	TRBD1	TRBJ1-6	-	CASSHGTGISSYNSPLHF	TGTGCCAGCTCACACGGGACAGGGATTAGCTCCTATAATTCACCCCTCCACTTT
TRBV6-6	-	TRBJ1-1	-	CASRRDDRRESTEAFF	TGTGCCAGCAGGAGGGACGACCGCCGGGAGTCGACTGAAGCTTTCTTT
TRBV5-4	TRBD2	TRBJ2-1	-	CASSFSGNNNEQFF	TGTGCCAGCAGCTTTAGCGGGAATAACAATGAGCAGTTCTTC
TRBV9	TRBD2	TRBJ2-2	-	CASSASGSTGELFF	TGTGCCAGCAGCGCTAGCGGGAGCACCGGGGAGCTGTTTTTT
TRBV24-1	-	TRBJ1-1	-	CATSDFGVVTEAFF	TGTGCCACCAGTGATTTCGGGGTAGTCACTGAAGCTTTCTTT
TRBV2	-	TRBJ1-5	once	CASSPEGFSNQPQHF	TGTGCCAGCAGTCCAGAGGGATTTAGCAATCAGCCCCAGCATTTT
TRBV3-1/TRBV3-2	-	TRBJ1-3	-	CASSPRFGTGSGGSGNTIYF	TGTGCCAGCAGCCCCCGATTCGGCACAGGATCTGGCGGATCTGGAAACACCATATATTTT
TRBV7-9	TRBD2	TRBJ2-7	-	CASSPAGGISYEQYF	TGTGCCAGCAGCCCAGCGGGAGGGATATCCTACGAGCAGTACTTC
TRBV10-3	-	TRBJ1-6	-	CAISESSTDSYNSPLHF	TGTGCCATCAGTGAGTCTTCGACAGACTCCTATAATTCACCCCTCCACTTT
TRBV6-5	-	TRBJ2-1	-	CASSYGGNNEQFF	TGTGCCAGCAGTTACGGGGGGAACAATGAGCAGTTCTTC
TRBV2	-	TRBJ1-1	-	CASSGGQYEAFF	TGTGCCAGCAGTGGCGGACAGTATGAAGCTTTCTTT
TRBV30	-	TRBJ1-1	few	CAWSVDSLVNTEAFF	TGTGCCTGGAGTGTAGACAGTTTGGTGAACACTGAAGCTTTCTTT
TRBV10-3	-	TRBJ2-1	-	CAIGSSYNEQFF	TGTGCCATTGGCAGCTCCTACAATGAGCAGTTCTTC
TRBV28	TRBD2	TRBJ2-3	-	CASSEGLAGGLSNTQYF	TGTGCCAGCAGCGAAGGACTAGCGGGGGGGCTGTCGAATACGCAGTATTTT
TRBV3-1/TRBV3-2	TRBD2	TRBJ2-5	-	CASSQDLAVGERETQYF	TGTGCCAGCAGCCAAGACCTAGCGGTGGGGGAGCGAGAGACCCAGTACTTC
TRBV7-2	-	TRBJ2-3	-	CASSSGGGQGVGDTQYF	TGTGCCAGCAGCTCCGGGGGGGGACAGGGAGTCGGAGATACGCAGTATTTT
TRBV6-2/TRBV6-3	TRBD2	TRBJ2-5	-	CASSYHGRAGETQYF	TGTGCCAGCAGTTACCACGGGAGGGCCGGAGAGACCCAGTACTTC
TRBV10-3	-	TRBJ1-2	-	CAISVGYGYTF	TGTGCCATCAGTGTCGGCTATGGCTACACCTTC